Sequencing of this T cell receptor (beta chain) was carried out in a study of cytomegalovirus exposure and HLA in healthy donors. Study-level background: As released early, the data held 80 million to 90 million unique TCRs from HLA-typed donors.

The study's findings and limits: Through in vitro validation, a few CMV-associated chains were shown to be specific for CMV antigens.

Notes on this clone: Its antigen is not identified.

Trimming left V 6 bases short and J 6 bases short, with 14 bases between. The germline V gene encodes CDR1 MNHNS and CDR2 SASEGT. This CDR3 is built from 14 residues. It was with 60 Vbeta and 13 Jbeta primers that the PCR ran. Assay used: immunoSEQ multiplex PCR; TCRdb lists only in-frame clones, some missing. The table has some 140,000 clones, roughly three quarters seen once. Material for sequencing was PBMCs. The receptor's source is a young man in good health and CMV-seronegative. The V gene is TRBV6-1, the J gene TRBJ2-2; possibly TRBD2 for D (6 bases). The CDR3 is CASREQRLAGELFF. In DNA, the CDR3 is TGTGCCAGCAGGGAACAGAGACTAGCCGGGGAGCTGTTTTTT.